The 8 T cell receptor beta chains below were found in one sample sequenced in a study of OX40 agonist ivuxolimab in advanced cancers. Generated by immunoSEQ multiplex PCR, the TCRdb table keeps only in-frame clones and is missing some. The repertoire holds approximately 84,000 clones, with roughly 92% as singletons. The sample consisted of CD4+ or CD8+ T cells sorted from blood, taken in a trial of the OX40 agonist ivuxolimab. Receptors were obtained from an adult with an advanced solid tumor such as melanoma, head and neck, liver or kidney cancer.

The CDR3 DNA follows: TGTGCCAGCAGCGAACGGGCGTGGGGGGGCACTGAAGCTTTCTTT. This sequence encodes CASSERAWGGTEAFF. The V and J genes are TRBV6-6 and TRBJ1-1; D might be TRBD1 (5 bases). Looked up from germline, CDR1 is MNHNY and CDR2 is SVGAGI (reference sequence). V was pared by 6 bases and J by 4 bases, with 18 bases between. The CDR3 is made up of 15 amino acids.

The rearrangement joins TRBV7-8 to TRBJ2-3; 8 nucleotides match TRBD1. This CDR3 comprises 17 residues. The J segment lost 4 bases and the V segment lost 4 bases, leaving 13 bases of the junction unmatched. Germline CDR1 SGHVS, CDR2 FQNEAQ. CDR3 DNA sequence: TGTGCCAGCAGCTCTCAAAACGGGCAGGGGGCTTCAGATACGCAGTATTTT. This gives the protein CASSSQNGQGASDTQYF. Combining the CDR3 with reference TRBV7-8 and TRBJ2-3 gives the whole variable domain GAGVSQSPRYKVAKRGQDVALRCDPISGHVSLFWYQQALGQGPEFLTYFQNEAQLDKSGLPSDRFFAERPEGSVSTLKIQRTQQEDSAVYLCASSSQNGQGASDTQYFGPGTRLTVL.

In its sample, this clone was seen once. CDR3 bases: TGCGCCAGCAGTGAAAGGGATTGGGTTGAAAAACTGTTTTTT. Translating gives CASSERDWVEKLFF. The chain joins TRBV10-2 to TRBJ1-4; D gene ambiguous. The germline V gene encodes CDR1 WSHSY and CDR2 SAAADI. The V end lost 3 bases, the J end lost 7 bases, and 12 bases lay between the germline ends. This CDR3 region has 14 residues.

This clone was picked up one time. J is TRBJ1-3 and V is TRBV2, with 7 nucleotides matching TRBD1. CDR1 and CDR2 (germline): SNHLY, FYNNEI. The CDR3 totals 15 residues. V shed 6 bases, J shed 2 bases, and the junction held 7 bases outside the gene matches. The CDR3 coding sequence is TGTGCCAGCAGGGAGACAGGGAACCCTGGAAACACCATATATTTT. Translated: CASRETGNPGNTIYF.

This clone was counted a single time. J is TRBJ1-2 and V is TRBV9; TRBD1 might be the D (5 bases). This CDR3 spans 15 amino acids. V lost 3 bases and J lost 1, with 13 bases in between. Germline V lookup: CDR1 SGDLS, CDR2 YYNGEE. The CDR3 is CASSARDLFNYGYTF. Written as DNA, the CDR3 is TGTGCCAGCAGCGCACGGGACCTTTTTAACTATGGCTACACCTTC. Based on the CDR3 plus reference TRBV9 and TRBJ1-2, the full variable domain is DSGVTQTPKHLITATGQRVTLRCSPRSGDLSVYWYQQSLDQGLQFLIQYYNGEERAKGNILERFSAQQFPDLHSELNLSSLELGDSALYFCASSARDLFNYGYTFGSGTRLTVV.

The rearrangement links TRBV27 to TRBJ2-7; weak D call: TRBD1 (6 bases). The CDR3 is 14 amino acids. Germline loops: CDR1 MNHEY, CDR2 SMNVEV (reference sequence). V lost 4 bases to trimming and J lost 3 bases, with 13 bases between them. The CDR3 DNA reads as TGTGCCAGCAGTTACGGGCAGGGGATCTACGAGCAGTACTTC. Its translation is CASSYGQGIYEQYF.

This clone appeared a single time. The J gene is TRBJ2-2, the V gene TRBV10-1; D is uncertain. V was shortened by 3 bases and J by 2 bases, with 4 bases between the two germline ends. This CDR3 has 13 residues. Germline-derived CDR1 and CDR2 are WNHNN and SYGVQD (reference sequence). CDR3 nucleotides: TGCGCCAGCAGTGACCTAAACACCGGGGAGCTGTTTTTT. This gives the protein CASSDLNTGELFF.

The genes are TRBV2 and TRBJ1-1; D is possibly TRBD1 (6 bases). In germline, CDR1 is SNHLY, CDR2 FYNNEI. Trimming shortened V by 5 bases and J by 4 bases, and 11 bases separated the two germline ends. The CDR3 loop spans 13 amino acids. DNA for the CDR3: TGTGCCAGCAGTCCCAGGGGAGTCACTGAAGCTTTCTTT. Its protein product is CASSPRGVTEAFF.